Below, 17 T cell receptor beta chains from the same sample are listed, as sequenced in a study of cytomegalovirus exposure and HLA in healthy donors. Sequencing was performed with immunoSEQ multiplex PCR; in TCRdb, only in-frame clones are kept and a portion is missing. The sample contains a few hundred thousand clones, about nine tenths of which appear only once. Sequencing was done on a sample of PBMCs. All receptors come from a woman aged 25 to 39 in good health and CMV-seronegative.

This chain links TRBV28 with TRBJ2-1; TRBD2 matches at 8 bases. The CDR3 has 16 residues. CDR1 is MDHEN and CDR2 is SYDVKM in the germline V gene. Losses at the gene ends were 3 bases for V and 7 bases for J; bases not matched to a gene: 11. The CDR3 DNA reads as TGTGCCAGCAGTTTGTTTCGGGAGGGAGTCGGGAATGAGCAGTTCTTC. It encodes CASSLFREGVGNEQFF.

The J gene is TRBJ1-1, the V gene TRBV6-5, with no clear D. The CDR3 loop spans 16 amino acids. The V gene's germline CDR1 is MNHEY and CDR2 SVGAGI. The germline V and J ends were trimmed by 2 bases and 0 bases, with 13 bases remaining between them. The chain's CDR3 is CASSYSYNTMNTEAFF. In nucleotides, the CDR3 is TGTGCCAGCAGTTACAGTTACAACACCATGAACACTGAAGCTTTCTTT.

The chain has TRBV21-1 and TRBJ2-1; TRBD2, as called in the table, went unchecked against the DNA. TRBV21-1 has pseudogene status. This CDR3 contains 18 residues. The CDR3 DNA reads as TGTGCCAGCAGCAAAGTAGAGGGATCCGGGACTAGTGACTATGAGCAGTTCTTC. Protein product: CASSKVEGSGTSDYEQFF.

V usage is TRBV13 and J usage is TRBJ1-5; no definite D call. The V end was cut by 5 bases, the J end by 9 bases, with 14 bases between. CDR3 length equals 13 residues. CDR1 is PRHDT, CDR2 FYEKMQ, per germline (reference sequence). The CDR3 coding sequence is TGTGCCAGCAGCCCAGGCCGGGAGCGGCCCCAGCATTTT. It codes for CASSPGRERPQHF.

CDR3 in amino acids: CASSLAIQETQYF. CDR3 coding DNA: TGTGCCAGCAGTTTAGCCATCCAAGAGACCCAGTACTTC. This chain links TRBV2 with TRBJ2-5; D ambiguous. This CDR3 spans 13 amino acids. Germline loops: CDR1 SNHLY, CDR2 FYNNEI. V was cut by 5 bases and J by 1 base, with 8 bases left in between.

The J gene is TRBJ1-1, the V gene TRBV29-1; 8 bases agree with TRBD1. The CDR3 runs to 13 residues. The V segment lost 6 bases and the J segment 6 bases; nucleotides outside the gene matches: 9. Germline CDR1 SQVTM, CDR2 ANQGSEA. CDR3 residues: CSVGQGMGAEAFF. The CDR3 DNA reads TGCAGCGTAGGACAGGGAATGGGAGCTGAAGCTTTCTTT.

The J gene is TRBJ2-7, the V gene TRBV6-5, with 9 nucleotides matching TRBD1. V gave up 4 bases and J gave up 3 bases; unmatched junction bases: 4. The CDR3 is made up of 14 amino acids. Germline V CDR1 and CDR2: MNHEY, SVGAGI. CDR3 nucleotide sequence: TGTGCCAGCAGTTCCCGGGACAGGGACTACGAGCAGTACTTC. Encoded protein: CASSSRDRDYEQYF.

The V gene is TRBV28, the J gene TRBJ2-3; D unclear. Per germline, CDR1 MDHEN and CDR2 SYDVKM. V was trimmed by 4 bases and J by 2 bases, leaving 7 bases between them. The CDR3 consists of 13 residues. The CDR3 nucleotides are TGTGCCAGCAGTTCCATACTCACAGATACGCAGTATTTT. Its protein is CASSSILTDTQYF.

This clone was seen only a few times. J is TRBJ2-1 and V is TRBV6-6; 7 bases line up with TRBD2. V was clipped by 6 bases and J by 4 bases; unmatched bases: 9. The V gene's germline CDR1 is MNHNY and CDR2 SVGAGI (reference sequence). This CDR3 region has 15 residues. The CDR3 reads CASSSMGEGYNEQFF. In nucleotides, the CDR3 is TGTGCCAGCAGCTCTATGGGGGAGGGATACAATGAGCAGTTCTTC.

J is TRBJ2-5 and V is TRBV29-1, with TRBD1 matching 8 bases. The CDR3 runs to 14 residues. With V trimmed by 7 bases and J by 5 bases, 12 bases remained unmatched. Germline CDR1 and CDR2: SQVTM and ANQGSEA. CDR3 residues: CSAVGQVFGETQYF. The CDR3 nucleotides are TGCAGCGCTGTGGGACAGGTCTTCGGGGAGACCCAGTACTTC.

This clone has more than one count but fewer than ten. The rearrangement joins TRBV7-9 to TRBJ2-7; 7 nucleotides match TRBD1. In germline, CDR1 is SEHNR, CDR2 FQNEAQ (reference sequence). The V gene end was trimmed by 2 bases and the J gene end by 4 bases; junction bases not matched to a gene: 8. The CDR3 consists of 15 residues. DNA for the CDR3: TGTGCCAGCAGCTTATCAATCGGACAGGCGTACGAGCAGTACTTC. Amino acid sequence: CASSLSIGQAYEQYF.

The genes are TRBV9 and TRBJ2-3; 7 bases agree with TRBD1. This CDR3 region has 15 residues. V was clipped by 4 bases and J by 0 bases; unmatched bases: 5. Germline lookup yields CDR1 SGDLS and CDR2 YYNGEE. CDR3: CASSTRQGSTDTQYF. DNA of the CDR3: TGTGCCAGCAGCACCAGACAGGGAAGCACAGATACGCAGTATTTT.

The V gene is TRBV11-2, the J gene TRBJ2-7; 8 positions match TRBD2. Looked up from germline, CDR1 is SGHAT and CDR2 is FQNNGV. The CDR3 sequence is 14 residues long. Trimming at V came to 6 bases and at J to 3 bases, leaving 7 bases not matched to a gene. CDR3 loop: CASSLPGLDYEQYF. Here the CDR3 DNA reads TGTGCCAGCAGTTTGCCGGGACTAGACTACGAGCAGTACTTC.

The gene calls are TRBV29-1 and TRBJ2-5, with 7 bases fitting TRBD1. This CDR3 spans 13 amino acids. Losses at the gene ends were 8 bases for V and 4 bases for J; bases not matched to a gene: 10. CDR1 is SQVTM, CDR2 ANQGSEA, per germline. CDR3 loop: CSIQYRGGETQYF. The CDR3 nucleotides read TGCAGCATCCAATACAGGGGTGGAGAGACCCAGTACTTC.

The chain combines TRBV11-2 with TRBJ2-7; D is unresolved. Between the trimmed V and J ends, which lost 3 bases and 4 bases, there was a span of 16 bases. This CDR3 is built from 15 residues. Germline values: CDR1 SGHAT, CDR2 FQNNGV. CDR3 residues: CASSFDPGLSYEQYF. The CDR3 DNA is TGTGCCAGCAGCTTTGATCCAGGTCTCAGTTACGAGCAGTACTTC.

The chain employs TRBV5-1 and TRBJ2-7, with no clear D. Trimming left V 0 bases short and J 3 bases short, with 10 bases between. CDR1 is SGHRS and CDR2 is YFSETQ in the germline V gene. The CDR3 spans 14 residues. The CDR3 loop reads CASSLASVYYEQYF. The CDR3 coding sequence is TGCGCCAGCAGCTTGGCTTCCGTATACTACGAGCAGTACTTC.

V usage is TRBV27 and J usage is TRBJ1-2; 9 positions match TRBD1. J gave up 6 bases and V 9 bases, and 14 bases lay outside the gene matches. Germline CDR1 and CDR2: MNHEY and SMNVEV (reference sequence). This CDR3 comprises 15 residues. This chain's CDR3 is CARGGKDRGSNGYTF. The CDR3 bases are TGTGCCAGGGGGGGGAAGGACAGGGGAAGTAATGGCTACACCTTC.